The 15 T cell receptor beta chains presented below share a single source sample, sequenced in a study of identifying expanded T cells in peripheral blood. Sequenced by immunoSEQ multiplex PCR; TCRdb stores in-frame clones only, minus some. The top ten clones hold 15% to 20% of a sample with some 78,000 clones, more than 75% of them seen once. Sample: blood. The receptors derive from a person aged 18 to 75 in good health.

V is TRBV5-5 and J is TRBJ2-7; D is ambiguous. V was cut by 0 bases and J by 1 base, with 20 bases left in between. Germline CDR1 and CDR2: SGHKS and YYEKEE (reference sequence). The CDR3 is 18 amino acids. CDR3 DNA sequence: TGTGCCAGCAGCTTGGGGACCGATTTGAGGCTGGGATCCTACGAGCAGTACTTC. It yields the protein CASSLGTDLRLGSYEQYF.

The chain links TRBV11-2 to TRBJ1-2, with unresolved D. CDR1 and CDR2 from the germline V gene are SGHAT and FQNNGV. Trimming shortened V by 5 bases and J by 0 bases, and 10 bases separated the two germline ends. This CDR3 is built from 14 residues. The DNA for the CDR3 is TGTGCCAGCAGCCCCGGTCTTGCTAACTATGGCTACACCTTC. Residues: CASSPGLANYGYTF.

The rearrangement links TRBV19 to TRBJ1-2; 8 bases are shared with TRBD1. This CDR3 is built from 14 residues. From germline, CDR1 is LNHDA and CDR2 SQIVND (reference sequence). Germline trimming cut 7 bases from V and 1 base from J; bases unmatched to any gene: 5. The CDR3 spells CASNGQGYNYGYTF. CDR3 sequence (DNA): TGTGCCAGTAATGGACAGGGATATAACTATGGCTACACCTTC. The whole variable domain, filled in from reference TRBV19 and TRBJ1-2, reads DGGITQSPKYLFRKEGQNVTLSCEQNLNHDAMYWYRQDPGQGLRLIYYSQIVNDFQKGDIAEGYSVSREKKESFPLTVTSAQKNPTAFYLCASNGQGYNYGYTFGSGTRLTVV.

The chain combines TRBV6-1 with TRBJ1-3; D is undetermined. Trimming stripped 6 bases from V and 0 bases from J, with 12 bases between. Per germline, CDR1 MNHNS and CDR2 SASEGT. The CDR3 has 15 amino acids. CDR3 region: CASRADTHSGNTIYF. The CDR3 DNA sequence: TGTGCCAGCAGGGCCGACACCCACTCTGGAAACACCATATATTTT.

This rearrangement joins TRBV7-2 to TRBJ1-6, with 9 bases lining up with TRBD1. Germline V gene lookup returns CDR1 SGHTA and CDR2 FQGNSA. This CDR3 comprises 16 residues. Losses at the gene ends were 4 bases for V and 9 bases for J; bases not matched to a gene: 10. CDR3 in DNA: TGTGCCAGCAGCTGGGGAACAGGACAGGGGAGTTCACCCCTCCACTTT. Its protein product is CASSWGTGQGSSPLHF.

The CDR3 DNA reads TGCAGTGCTCTTCGTTCAGATACGCAGTATTTT. Residues: CSALRSDTQYF. The V and J genes are TRBV20-1 and TRBJ2-3, with unresolved D. Germline CDR1 and CDR2: DFQATT and SNEGSKA (reference sequence). Deletions cut 5 bases from V and 4 bases from J, with 7 bases between. The CDR3 contains 11 residues.

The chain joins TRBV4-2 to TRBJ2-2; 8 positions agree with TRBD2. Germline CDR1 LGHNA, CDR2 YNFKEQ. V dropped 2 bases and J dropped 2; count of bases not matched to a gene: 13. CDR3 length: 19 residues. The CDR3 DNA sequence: TGTGCCAGCAGCCAACTGACGACCTTAGCGGGGCTAAACACCGGGGAGCTGTTTTTT. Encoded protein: CASSQLTTLAGLNTGELFF.

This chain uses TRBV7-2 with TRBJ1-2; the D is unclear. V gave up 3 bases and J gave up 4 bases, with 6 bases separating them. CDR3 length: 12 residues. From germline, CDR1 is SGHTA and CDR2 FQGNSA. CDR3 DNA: TGTGCCAGCAGCTTCGACGGCTATGGCTACACCTTC. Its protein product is CASSFDGYGYTF. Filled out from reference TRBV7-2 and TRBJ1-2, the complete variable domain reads GAGVSQSPSNKVTEKGKDVELRCDPISGHTALYWYRQSLGQGLEFLIYFQGNSAPDKSGLPSDRFSAERTGGSVSTLTIQRTQQEDSAVYLCASSFDGYGYTFGSGTRLTVV.

In DNA form, the CDR3 reads TGTGCCAGCAGCCAACTGACAGGGGGTCGGGCAGAGACCCAGTACTTC. Translating it yields CASSQLTGGRAETQYF. The chain joins TRBV4-2 to TRBJ2-5; 9 nucleotides match TRBD1. Looked up from germline, CDR1 is LGHNA and CDR2 is YNFKEQ. V lost 2 bases to trimming and J lost 4 bases; unmatched junction nucleotides: 8. This CDR3 region has 16 residues.

This chain's CDR3 is CASSLGSGELFF. The DNA of the CDR3 is TGTGCCAGCAGCTTGGGGTCCGGGGAGCTGTTTTTT. The chain uses TRBV5-6 and TRBJ2-2; no clear D. The V gene lost 0 bases and the J gene lost 6 bases, with 3 bases spanning the gap. The CDR3 runs to 12 residues. The germline V gene has CDR1 SGHDT and CDR2 YYEEEE.

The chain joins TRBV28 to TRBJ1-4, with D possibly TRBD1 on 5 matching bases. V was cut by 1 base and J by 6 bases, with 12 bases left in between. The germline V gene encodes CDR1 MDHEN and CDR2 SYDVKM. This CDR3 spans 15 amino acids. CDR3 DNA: TGTGCCAGCAGTTTATACGCAGGGAGTGATGAAAAACTGTTTTTT. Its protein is CASSLYAGSDEKLFF.

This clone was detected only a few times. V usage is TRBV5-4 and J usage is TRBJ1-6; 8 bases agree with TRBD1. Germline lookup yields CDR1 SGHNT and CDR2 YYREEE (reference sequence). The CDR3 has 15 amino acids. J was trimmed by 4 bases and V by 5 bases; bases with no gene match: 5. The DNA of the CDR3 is TGTGCCAGCAGTCCGGGACAGGATTATAATTCACCCCTCCACTTT. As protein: CASSPGQDYNSPLHF. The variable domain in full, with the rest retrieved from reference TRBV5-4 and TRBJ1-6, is ETGVTQSPTHLIKTRGQQVTLRCSSQSGHNTVSWYQQALGQGPQFIFQYYREEENGRGNFPPRFSGLQFPNYSSELNVNALELDDSALYLCASSPGQDYNSPLHFGNGTRLTVT.

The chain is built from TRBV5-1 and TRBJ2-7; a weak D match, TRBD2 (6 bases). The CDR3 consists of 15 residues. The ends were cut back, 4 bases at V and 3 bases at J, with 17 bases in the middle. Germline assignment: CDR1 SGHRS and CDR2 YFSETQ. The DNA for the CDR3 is TGCGCCAGCAGCGATCCCGGGACTGGAAACTACGAGCAGTACTTC. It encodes CASSDPGTGNYEQYF.

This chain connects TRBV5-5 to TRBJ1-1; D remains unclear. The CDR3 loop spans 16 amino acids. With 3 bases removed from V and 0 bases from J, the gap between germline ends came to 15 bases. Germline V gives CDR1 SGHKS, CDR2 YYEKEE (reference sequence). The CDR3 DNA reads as TGTGCCAGCAGCTCGGGATTATGGCAGATGAACACTGAAGCTTTCTTT. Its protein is CASSSGLWQMNTEAFF.

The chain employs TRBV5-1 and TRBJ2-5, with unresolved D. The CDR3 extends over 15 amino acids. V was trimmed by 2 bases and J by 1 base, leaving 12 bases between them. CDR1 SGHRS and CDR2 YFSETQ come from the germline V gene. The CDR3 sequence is CASSFSDPRQETQYF. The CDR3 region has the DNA TGCGCCAGCAGCTTCTCGGACCCCCGCCAAGAGACCCAGTACTTC.